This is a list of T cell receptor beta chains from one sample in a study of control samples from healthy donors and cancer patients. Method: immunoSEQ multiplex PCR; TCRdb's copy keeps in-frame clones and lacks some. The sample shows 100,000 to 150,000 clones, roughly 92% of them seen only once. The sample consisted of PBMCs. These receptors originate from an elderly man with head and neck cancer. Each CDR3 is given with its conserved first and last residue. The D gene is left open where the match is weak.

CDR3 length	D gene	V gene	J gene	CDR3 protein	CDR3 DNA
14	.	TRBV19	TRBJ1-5	CASSIDPRGQPQHF	TGTGCCAGTAGTATAGATCCGAGGGGACAGCCCCAGCATTTT
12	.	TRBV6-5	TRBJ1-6	CASSYSGSPLHF	TGTGCCAGCAGTTACTCGGGTTCACCCCTCCACTTT
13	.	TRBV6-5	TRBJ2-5	CASSYLGAKTQYF	TGTGCCAGCAGTTACCTGGGGGCAAAGACCCAGTACTTC
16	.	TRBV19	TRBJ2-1	CASSISAGASYNEQFF	TGTGCCAGTAGTATATCGGCGGGCGCGTCCTACAATGAGCAGTTCTTC
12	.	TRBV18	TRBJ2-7	CASSDTSSEQYF	TGTGCCAGCTCAGATACTAGTAGCGAGCAGTACTTC
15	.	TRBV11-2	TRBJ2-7	CASSLDIRVGYEQYF	TGTGCCAGCAGCTTAGATATCCGGGTTGGATACGAGCAGTACTTC
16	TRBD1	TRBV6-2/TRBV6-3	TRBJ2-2	CASSYTRQGDTGELFF	TGTGCCAGCAGTTACACCCGACAGGGAGACACCGGGGAGCTGTTTTTT
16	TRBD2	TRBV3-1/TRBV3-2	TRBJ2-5	CASSQLRAGGAETQYF	TGTGCCAGCAGCCAGCTACGAGCGGGGGGGGCGGAGACCCAGTACTTC
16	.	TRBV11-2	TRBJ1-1	CASSLDRGQLKGEAFF	TGTGCCAGCAGCTTAGACCGCGGGCAGTTGAAAGGGGAAGCTTTCTTT
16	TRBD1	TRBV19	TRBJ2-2	CASSIRTGGQTGELFF	TGTGCCAGTAGTATCCGGACAGGGGGCCAGACCGGGGAGCTGTTTTTT
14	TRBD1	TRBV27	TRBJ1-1	CASSRTGLNTEAFF	TGTGCCAGCAGCAGGACAGGACTGAACACTGAAGCTTTCTTT
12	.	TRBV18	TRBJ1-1	CASSYSNTEAFF	TGTGCCAGCTCATACTCGAACACTGAAGCTTTCTTT
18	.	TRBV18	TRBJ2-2	CASSLLPWRVSNTGELFF	TGTGCCAGCTCACTTCTCCCCTGGCGGGTTTCAAACACCGGGGAGCTGTTTTTT
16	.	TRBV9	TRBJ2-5	CASSVARGGARETQYF	TGTGCCAGCAGCGTAGCTAGGGGGGGGGCACGAGAGACCCAGTACTTC